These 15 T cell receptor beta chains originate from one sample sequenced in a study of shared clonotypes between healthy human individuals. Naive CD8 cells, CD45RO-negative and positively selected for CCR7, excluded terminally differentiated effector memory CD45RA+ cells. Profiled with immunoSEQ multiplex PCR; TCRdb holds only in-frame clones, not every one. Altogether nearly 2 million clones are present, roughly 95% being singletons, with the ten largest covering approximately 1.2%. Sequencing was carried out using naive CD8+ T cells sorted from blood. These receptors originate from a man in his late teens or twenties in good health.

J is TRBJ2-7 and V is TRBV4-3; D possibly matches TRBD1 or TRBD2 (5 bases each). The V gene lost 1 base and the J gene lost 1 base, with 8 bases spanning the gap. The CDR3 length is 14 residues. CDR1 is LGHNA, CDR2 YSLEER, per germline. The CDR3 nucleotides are TGCGCCAGCAGCCAAGGGGACCCATCCTACGAGCAGTACTTC. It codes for CASSQGDPSYEQYF.

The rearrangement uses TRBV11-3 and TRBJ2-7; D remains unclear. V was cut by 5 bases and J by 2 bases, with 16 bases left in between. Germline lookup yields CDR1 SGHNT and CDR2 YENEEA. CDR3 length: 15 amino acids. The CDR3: CASSPPNTRTYEQYF. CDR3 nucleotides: TGTGCCAGCAGCCCCCCCAATACAAGGACCTACGAGCAGTACTTC. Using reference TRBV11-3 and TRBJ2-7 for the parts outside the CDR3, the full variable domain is EAGVVQSPRYKIIEKKQPVAFWCNPISGHNTLYWYLQNLGQGPELLIRYENEEAVDDSQLPKDRFSAERLKGVDSTLKIQPAELGDSAVYLCASSPPNTRTYEQYFGPGTRLTVT.

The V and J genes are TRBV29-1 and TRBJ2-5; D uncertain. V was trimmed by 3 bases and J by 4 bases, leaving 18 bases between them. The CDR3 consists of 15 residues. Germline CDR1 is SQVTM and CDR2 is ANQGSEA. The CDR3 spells CSVDSGQVRRETQYF. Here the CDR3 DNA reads TGCAGCGTTGATTCCGGGCAGGTCAGGCGAGAGACCCAGTACTTC.

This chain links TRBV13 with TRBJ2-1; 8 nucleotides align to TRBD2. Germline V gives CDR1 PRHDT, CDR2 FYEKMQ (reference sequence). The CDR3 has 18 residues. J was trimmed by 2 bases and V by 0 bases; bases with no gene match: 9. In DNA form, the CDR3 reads TGTGCCAGCAGCTTAGGCGGGAGGGCCGGTGAGCCCTACAATGAGCAGTTCTTC. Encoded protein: CASSLGGRAGEPYNEQFF.

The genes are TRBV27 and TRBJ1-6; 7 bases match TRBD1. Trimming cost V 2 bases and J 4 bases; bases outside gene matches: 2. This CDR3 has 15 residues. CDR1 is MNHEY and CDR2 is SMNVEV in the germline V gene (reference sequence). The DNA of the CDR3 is TGTGCCAGCAGTTTACAGACAGGGTATAATTCACCCCTCCACTTT. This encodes CASSLQTGYNSPLHF.

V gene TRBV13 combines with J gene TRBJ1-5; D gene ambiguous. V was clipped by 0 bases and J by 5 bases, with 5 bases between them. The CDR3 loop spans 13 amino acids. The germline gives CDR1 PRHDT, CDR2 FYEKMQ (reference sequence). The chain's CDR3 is CASSLGPYQPQHF. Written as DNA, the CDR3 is TGTGCCAGCAGCTTAGGGCCCTATCAGCCCCAGCATTTT.

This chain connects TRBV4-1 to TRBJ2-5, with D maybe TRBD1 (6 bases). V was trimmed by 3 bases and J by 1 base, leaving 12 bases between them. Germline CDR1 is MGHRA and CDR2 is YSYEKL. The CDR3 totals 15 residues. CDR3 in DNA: TGCGCCAGCAGCCATGTAGGGGACATCCAAGAGACCCAGTACTTC. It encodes CASSHVGDIQETQYF.

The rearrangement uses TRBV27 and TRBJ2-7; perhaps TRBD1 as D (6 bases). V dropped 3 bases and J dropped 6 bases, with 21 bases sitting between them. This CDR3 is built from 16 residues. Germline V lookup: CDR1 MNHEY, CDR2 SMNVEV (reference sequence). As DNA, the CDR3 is TGTGCCAGCAGTTTCACATCGACAGGCTCTCACGTCGAGCAGTACTTC. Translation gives CASSFTSTGSHVEQYF.

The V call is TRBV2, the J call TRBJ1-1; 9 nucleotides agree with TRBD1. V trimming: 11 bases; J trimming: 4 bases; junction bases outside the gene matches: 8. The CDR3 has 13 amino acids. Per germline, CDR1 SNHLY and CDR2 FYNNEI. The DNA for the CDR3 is TGTGCCGGCAACAGGGGGCGGGTCACTGAAGCTTTCTTT. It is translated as CAGNRGRVTEAFF.

As DNA, the CDR3 is TGTGCCAGCAGTTCTCTCCGGGACACCGATGGCTACACCTTC. It specifies CASSSLRDTDGYTF. The rearrangement joins TRBV28 to TRBJ1-2; a weak D match, TRBD1 (6 bases). Germline values: CDR1 MDHEN, CDR2 SYDVKM. V lost 4 bases, J lost 6 bases, and 15 bases lay in between. CDR3 length: 14 residues.

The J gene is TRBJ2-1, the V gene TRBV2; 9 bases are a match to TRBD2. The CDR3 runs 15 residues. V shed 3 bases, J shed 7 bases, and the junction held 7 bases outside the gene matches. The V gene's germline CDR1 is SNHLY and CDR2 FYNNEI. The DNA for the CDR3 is TGTGCCAGCAGTGATGCTAGCGGGGTCCTTAATGAGCAGTTCTTC. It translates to CASSDASGVLNEQFF.

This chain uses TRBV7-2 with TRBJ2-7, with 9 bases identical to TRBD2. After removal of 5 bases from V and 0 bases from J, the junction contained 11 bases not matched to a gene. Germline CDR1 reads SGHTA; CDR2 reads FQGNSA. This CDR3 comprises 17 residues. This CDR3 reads CASSLVVLAGASYEQYF. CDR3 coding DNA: TGTGCCAGCAGCCTAGTAGTTTTAGCGGGGGCCTCCTACGAGCAGTACTTC.

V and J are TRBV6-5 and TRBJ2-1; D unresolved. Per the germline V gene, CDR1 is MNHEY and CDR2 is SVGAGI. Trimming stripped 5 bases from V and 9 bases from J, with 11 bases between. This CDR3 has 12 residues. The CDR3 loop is CASSPGYGEQFF. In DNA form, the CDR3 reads TGTGCCAGCAGTCCCGGCTATGGTGAGCAGTTCTTC.

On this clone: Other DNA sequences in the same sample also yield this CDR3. The CDR3: CASSLAGGVYEQYF. The CDR3 DNA reads TGTGCCAGCAGTTTAGCGGGAGGGGTCTACGAGCAGTACTTC. The J gene is TRBJ2-7, the V gene TRBV27; 9 bases map to TRBD2. With V trimmed by 2 bases and J by 3 bases, 2 bases remained unmatched. The CDR3 is 14 residues long. Germline V gives CDR1 MNHEY, CDR2 SMNVEV (reference sequence).

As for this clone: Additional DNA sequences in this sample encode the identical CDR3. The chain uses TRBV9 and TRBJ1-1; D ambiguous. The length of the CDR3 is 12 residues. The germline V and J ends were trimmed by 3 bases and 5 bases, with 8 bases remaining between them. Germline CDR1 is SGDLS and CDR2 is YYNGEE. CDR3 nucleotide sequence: TGTGCCAGCAGCGCCGGAGGTACTGAAGCTTTCTTT. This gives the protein CASSAGGTEAFF.